This T cell receptor (beta chain) came from a study of early T cells in non-severe SARS-CoV-2 infection. Overall study context: Alpha and beta chains were unpaired, from unsorted whole-blood bulk RNA.

The CDR3 runs to 14 residues. Trimming cost V 3 bases and J 3 bases; bases outside gene matches: 4. Looked up from germline, CDR1 is DFQATT and CDR2 is SNEGSKA (reference sequence). Unique molecular identifiers tagged individual cDNA molecules. MiXCR, run by TCRdb on the 5' RACE reads, gives a single entry per CDR3 protein. The top ten hold roughly 3.1% of the sample, which has about 80,000 distinct CDR3 sequences, around 12% seen once. Points from the study as a whole: Sequences matched to VDJdb favored anti-spike CD8 responses, while private and CD4 specificities were missed.

Notes on this clonotype: Its specificity is unknown.

The chain is built from TRBV20-1 and TRBJ2-2, with TRBD2 matching 7 bases. This TCR derives from an adult who was a healthcare worker with PCR-confirmed SARS-CoV-2 infection or an uninfected control (not recorded which). What was sequenced was whole blood. CDR3 sequence (DNA): TGCAGTGCTAGGGGGCGGGAGTACACCGGGGAGCTGTTTTTT. Its protein product is CSARGREYTGELFF.